There are a few counts of the clone carrying this TCR beta chain. These data come from a study of tumor-infiltrating lymphocytes in primary liver carcinoma. Study at large: Staged T1-T3 N0M0, the tumors had sizes that ranged from 4.2 to 10 cm across. Productive TCRbeta read counts per sample ran from roughly 3.65 to 7.13 million and were similar across tissue types.

The input was 400 to 500 ng total RNA; TCR beta cDNA was made from it with a constant-region primer. Slightly modified ARM-PCR served as the procedure for the TCR beta libraries. These libraries came from three rounds of nested multiplex PCR. A C-beta reverse primer was combined with TRBV1-TRBV30 forward primers in the first two PCR rounds, and each round had 10 cycles. TCRdb independently ran MiXCR on the multiplex PCR reads; one entry per CDR3 protein. Here the sample spans about 35,000 distinct CDR3 sequences, around 74% being singletons. Unsorted bulk tissue (roughly 20-31 mg) underwent RNA and DNA co-extraction. All tumor specimens exceeded 75% viable tumor cells. Trimming took off 4 bases at V and 7 bases at J, with 11 bases between the two ends. The CDR3 totals 12 residues. Germline V gene data show CDR1 as SGDLS and CDR2 as YYNGEE.

Input material: liver tumor tissue from sampling region 4. Documented subset: tumor region T4, right-lateral pole. This chain links TRBV9 with TRBJ1-1; D is perhaps TRBD1 (6 bases). The clonotype was recovered from a man in his forties with primary liver carcinoma and hepatitis B virus infection. CDR3 residues: CASSPGGLEAFF. The DNA of the CDR3 is TGTGCCAGCAGCCCGGGGGGGCTTGAAGCTTTCTTT.